These 3 T cell receptor beta chains were all obtained from the same sample, sequenced in a study of identical twins. MiXCR was run by TCRdb on the 5' RACE reads, yielding one entry per CDR3 protein. The data contain about 200,000 distinct CDR3 sequences, around 9.6% of them seen just once; the ten biggest clones take up 5% to 5.5%. Sample: memory (CD45RO+) T cells sorted from blood. These receptors came from a woman aged 18-35 years in good health.

This clonotype has just a few counts. Here the CDR3 omits its conserved ending phenylalanine or tryptophan, so a read error is the likely source. The limits of the CDR3 on the DNA are not certain, so only TCRdb's listed CDR3 is given. The J gene is TRBJ1-2, the V gene TRBV11-2; TRBD1 is the table's D call and was not checked against the DNA. The germline V gene encodes CDR1 SGHAT and CDR2 FQNNGV. The CDR3 region is 10 residues in length, termini included. CDR3 residues: CASSLNRGRI.

The chain carries TRBV12-3 or TRBV12-4 and TRBJ1-5; D is unclear. The CDR3 covers 13 residues. Trimming removed 6 bases from V and 4 bases from J, with 10 bases in between. CDR3 sequence: CASSWLKNQPQHF. In nucleotides, the CDR3 is TGTGCCAGCAGCTGGCTCAAAAATCAGCCCCAGCATTTT.

This clonotype has ten or more counts. This sequence joins TRBV6-5 and TRBJ2-2; the match to TRBD2 covers 9 bases. With 0 bases clipped from V and 7 bases from J, the junction kept 6 bases outside the gene matches. This CDR3 comprises 16 residues. Per germline, CDR1 MNHEY and CDR2 SVGAGI. The CDR3 DNA is TGTGCCAGCAGTTACTCCCGCGGGAGGGCCGGCGGGGAGCTGTTTTTT. It is translated as CASSYSRGRAGGELFF.